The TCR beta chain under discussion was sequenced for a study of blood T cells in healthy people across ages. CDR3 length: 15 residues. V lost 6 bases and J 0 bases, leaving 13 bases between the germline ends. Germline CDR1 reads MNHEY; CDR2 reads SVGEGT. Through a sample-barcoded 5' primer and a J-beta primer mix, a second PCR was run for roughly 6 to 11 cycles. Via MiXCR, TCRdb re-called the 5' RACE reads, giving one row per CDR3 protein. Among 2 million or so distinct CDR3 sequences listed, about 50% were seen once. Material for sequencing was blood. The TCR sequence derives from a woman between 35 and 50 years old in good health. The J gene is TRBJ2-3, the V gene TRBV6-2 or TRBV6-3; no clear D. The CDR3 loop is CASRPILTSTDTQYF. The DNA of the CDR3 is TGTGCCAGCAGGCCTATCTTGACAAGCACAGATACGCAGTATTTT.